These 21 T cell receptor beta chains were all obtained from the same sample, sequenced in a study of T cell responses to AZD1222 COVID-19 vaccine. TCRdb's table, derived via immunoSEQ multiplex PCR, lists solely in-frame clones and lacks some. Of under 200,000 clones in the sample, roughly nine tenths were seen once. The source material was peripheral blood, sampled 28 days after the second dose of the MenACWY control vaccine. These receptors all stem from an adult who received the MenACWY meningococcal vaccine as a control.

This sequence joins TRBV9 and TRBJ1-6; D gene unclear. The CDR3 is 16 amino acids. Trimming took off 3 bases at V and 8 bases at J, with 18 bases between the two ends. CDR1 is SGDLS, CDR2 YYNGEE, per germline. CDR3 region: CASSEGSRGIDSPLHF. The CDR3 region has the DNA TGTGCCAGCAGCGAAGGCTCCCGGGGAATCGATTCACCCCTCCACTTT. Combining the CDR3 with reference TRBV9 and TRBJ1-6 gives the whole variable domain DSGVTQTPKHLITATGQRVTLRCSPRSGDLSVYWYQQSLDQGLQFLIQYYNGEERAKGNILERFSAQQFPDLHSELNLSSLELGDSALYFCASSEGSRGIDSPLHFGNGTRLTVT.

V is TRBV9 and J is TRBJ1-1, with a tentative D call TRBD1 (6 bases). Trimming took off 4 bases at V and 1 base at J, with 11 bases between the two ends. Germline CDR1 SGDLS, CDR2 YYNGEE. The CDR3 sequence is 14 residues long. CDR3 residues: CASSPDRRNTEAFF. Here the CDR3 DNA reads TGTGCCAGCAGCCCAGACAGGCGGAACACTGAAGCTTTCTTT.

This sequence joins TRBV19 and TRBJ1-4, with TRBD1 matching 7 bases. This CDR3 spans 16 amino acids. V gave up 3 bases and J gave up 4 bases; unmatched junction bases: 8. Per germline, CDR1 LNHDA and CDR2 SQIVND (reference sequence). CDR3 nucleotide sequence: TGTGCCAGTAGTATCTACCGGGACAGCTTTAATGAAAAACTGTTTTTT. Protein sequence: CASSIYRDSFNEKLFF.

CDR3 sequence: CASSLRQGTGNTIYF. The CDR3, as DNA: TGTGCCAGCAGCTTAAGACAGGGAACTGGAAACACCATATATTTT. The chain couples TRBV7-2 to TRBJ1-3, with 7 bases identical to TRBD1. With 2 bases clipped from V and 2 bases from J, the junction kept 3 bases outside the gene matches. Germline CDR1 reads SGHTA; CDR2 reads FQGNSA. The CDR3 contains 15 residues.

The V gene is TRBV7-6, the J gene TRBJ2-3; 10 nucleotides agree with TRBD2. V lost 5 bases, J lost 4 bases, and 15 bases stayed unmatched. From germline, CDR1 is SGHVS and CDR2 FNYEAQ. The CDR3 is 18 amino acids. CDR3 coding DNA: TGTGCCAGCAGCCCGGTAGCGGGAGGCCCCACGGTCCCAGATACGCAGTATTTT. Translation: CASSPVAGGPTVPDTQYF.

The rearrangement joins TRBV5-1 to TRBJ2-1; perhaps TRBD1 as D (6 bases). CDR3 length equals 12 residues. V gave up 3 bases and J gave up 7 bases, with 8 bases separating them. Germline V gene data show CDR1 as SGHRS and CDR2 as YFSETQ. The CDR3 DNA sequence: TGCGCCAGCAGCTCGACAGGAAATGAGCAGTTCTTC. This translates into CASSSTGNEQFF.

In this sample, this clone turned up once. The V and J genes are TRBV3-1 (or the pseudogene TRBV3-2) and TRBJ2-2, with TRBD2 as a possible D gene (6 bases). This CDR3 is 16 amino acids long. From germline, CDR1 is LGHDT and CDR2 YNNKEL (reference sequence). V was shortened by 4 bases and J by 1 base, with 13 bases between the two germline ends. CDR3 amino acids: CASSLRGGMNTGELFF. The DNA of the CDR3 is TGTGCCAGCAGCCTTCGGGGCGGGATGAACACCGGGGAGCTGTTTTTT.

The gene calls are TRBV11-2 and TRBJ2-2; 12 bases fit TRBD1. The CDR3 has 16 amino acids. The germline V gene has CDR1 SGHAT and CDR2 FQNNGV. V lost 5 bases to trimming and J lost 4 bases; unmatched junction nucleotides: 5. The CDR3 sequence is CASSLGQGAGTGELFF. CDR3 nucleotide sequence: TGTGCCAGCAGCCTGGGACAGGGGGCCGGCACCGGGGAGCTGTTTTTT.

This sequence joins TRBV27 and TRBJ1-1; possibly TRBD1 for D (5 bases). Trimming cost V 2 bases and J 4 bases, with 14 bases left between them. The CDR3 contains 15 residues. In germline, CDR1 is MNHEY, CDR2 SMNVEV (reference sequence). The CDR3 loop is CASSLSAGWVTEAFF. CDR3 DNA: TGTGCCAGCAGTTTAAGCGCAGGGTGGGTCACTGAAGCTTTCTTT.

J is TRBJ1-2 and V is TRBV28, with a possible D match to TRBD1 (6 bases). Trimming stripped 5 bases from V and 7 bases from J, with 17 bases between. The CDR3 is 14 residues long. Germline V gene data show CDR1 as MDHEN and CDR2 as SYDVKM. The DNA of the CDR3 is TGTGCCAGCAGTCGTCCCGGGACATCTGGTGGCTACACCTTC. This encodes CASSRPGTSGGYTF.

This chain joins TRBV3-1 (or the pseudogene TRBV3-2) and TRBJ1-3; weak D call: TRBD1 (5 bases). CDR3 size: 15 residues. CDR1 and CDR2 from the germline V gene are LGHDT and YNNKEL (reference sequence). V was clipped by 1 base and J by 4 bases, with 11 bases between them. CDR3 amino acids: CASSQVPGQGNTIYF. The CDR3 DNA reads TGTGCCAGCAGCCAAGTTCCGGGGCAAGGAAACACCATATATTTT.

This clone was seen a handful of times. The gene calls are TRBV19 and TRBJ2-3; D is ambiguous. V lost 4 bases, J lost 6 bases, and 11 bases lay in between. This CDR3 has 13 amino acids. Germline assignment: CDR1 LNHDA and CDR2 SQIVND (reference sequence). The DNA of the CDR3 is TGTGCCAGTAGTAAATGGTCGGCGGATACGCAGTATTTT. It yields the protein CASSKWSADTQYF. The full variable domain, with the rest looked up from reference TRBV19 and TRBJ2-3, is DGGITQSPKYLFRKEGQNVTLSCEQNLNHDAMYWYRQDPGQGLRLIYYSQIVNDFQKGDIAEGYSVSREKKESFPLTVTSAQKNPTAFYLCASSKWSADTQYFGPGTRLTVL.

Points on this clone: Sequence at one end of the junction differs from germline and may be a read error. CDR3 DNA sequence: TGTGCCAGCAGTGTAACCGGACGCGGGGCCAGGGCTCTCTTC. This translates into CASSVTGRGARALF. This chain uses TRBV2 with TRBJ1-2; D might be TRBD1 (5 bases). This CDR3 is 14 amino acids long. The germline V gene has CDR1 SNHLY and CDR2 FYNNEI.

The V call is TRBV6-5, the J call TRBJ1-1; D is possibly TRBD1 (5 bases). The CDR3 extends over 15 amino acids. With 6 bases removed from V and 5 bases from J, the gap between germline ends came to 19 bases. Germline V gives CDR1 MNHEY, CDR2 SVGAGI. The chain's CDR3 is CASRVIGGRETEAFF. CDR3 nucleotide sequence: TGTGCCAGCAGAGTGATCGGGGGGAGGGAAACTGAAGCTTTCTTT.

The chain recombines TRBV10-3 with TRBJ2-3, with a possible D match to TRBD2 (6 bases). The CDR3 length is 12 residues. The V end lost 11 bases, the J end lost 2 bases, and 11 bases lay between the germline ends. Germline V gene data show CDR1 as ENHRY and CDR2 as SYGVKD. This chain's CDR3 is CAVGSVTDTQYF. The CDR3 DNA follows: TGTGCCGTCGGGAGCGTCACAGATACGCAGTATTTT.

The V and J genes are TRBV24-1 and TRBJ2-1, with a possible D match to TRBD2 (6 bases). CDR3 size: 18 residues. V gave up 4 bases and J gave up 3 bases, with 21 bases separating them. In germline, CDR1 is KGHDR, CDR2 SFDVKD. DNA of the CDR3: TGTGCCACCAGTGACCCCGACTATCGGGAGCTTGACTACAATGAGCAGTTCTTC. Translated: CATSDPDYRELDYNEQFF.

This chain uses TRBV19 with TRBJ2-1, with 13 bases fitting TRBD2. After removal of 8 bases from V and 8 bases from J, the junction contained 6 bases not matched to a gene. Germline lookup yields CDR1 LNHDA and CDR2 SQIVND (reference sequence). There are 14 residues in the CDR3. The DNA of the CDR3 is TGTGCCAGTGCGGGACTAGCGGGAATCTATGAGCAGTTCTTC. Protein: CASAGLAGIYEQFF.

The sample holds one count of this clone. V gene TRBV3-1 (or the pseudogene TRBV3-2) combines with J gene TRBJ1-2; tentatively, D is TRBD1 (5 bases). Trimming shortened V by 1 base and J by 3 bases, and 12 bases separated the two germline ends. The CDR3 spans 15 residues. CDR1 is LGHDT, CDR2 YNNKEL, per germline (reference sequence). CDR3 in amino acids: CASSQARGGDYGYTF. Here the CDR3 DNA reads TGTGCCAGCAGCCAAGCACGTGGAGGGGACTATGGCTACACCTTC.

About this clone itself: Different DNA sequences within this sample yield the same CDR3. The chain recombines TRBV28 with TRBJ1-5; tentatively, D is TRBD1 (5 bases). This CDR3 comprises 14 residues. Germline assignment: CDR1 MDHEN and CDR2 SYDVKM. V lost 2 bases, J lost 1 base, and 6 bases lay in between. The chain's CDR3 is CASSLRGSNQPQHF. The CDR3 DNA is TGTGCCAGCAGTTTACGGGGGAGCAATCAGCCCCAGCATTTT.

This chain connects TRBV14 to TRBJ2-7; possibly TRBD1 for D (6 bases). Germline lookup yields CDR1 SGHDN and CDR2 FVKESK. With 6 bases removed from V and 6 bases from J, the gap between germline ends came to 15 bases. This CDR3 is 13 amino acids long. The CDR3 coding sequence is TGTGCCAGCAGTAGCAACAGGGACCGCGAGCAGTACTTC. Translation: CASSSNRDREQYF.

As for this clone: The sample has other DNA sequences that encode this CDR3 too. The chain recombines TRBV7-2 with TRBJ2-7, with 9 bases lining up with TRBD2. Germline loops: CDR1 SGHTA, CDR2 FQGNSA. V lost 1 base, J lost 1 base, and 2 bases stayed unmatched. CDR3 size: 15 residues. CDR3 loop: CASSLELAGSYEQYF. The CDR3, as DNA: TGTGCCAGCAGCTTAGAACTAGCGGGTTCCTACGAGCAGTACTTC.